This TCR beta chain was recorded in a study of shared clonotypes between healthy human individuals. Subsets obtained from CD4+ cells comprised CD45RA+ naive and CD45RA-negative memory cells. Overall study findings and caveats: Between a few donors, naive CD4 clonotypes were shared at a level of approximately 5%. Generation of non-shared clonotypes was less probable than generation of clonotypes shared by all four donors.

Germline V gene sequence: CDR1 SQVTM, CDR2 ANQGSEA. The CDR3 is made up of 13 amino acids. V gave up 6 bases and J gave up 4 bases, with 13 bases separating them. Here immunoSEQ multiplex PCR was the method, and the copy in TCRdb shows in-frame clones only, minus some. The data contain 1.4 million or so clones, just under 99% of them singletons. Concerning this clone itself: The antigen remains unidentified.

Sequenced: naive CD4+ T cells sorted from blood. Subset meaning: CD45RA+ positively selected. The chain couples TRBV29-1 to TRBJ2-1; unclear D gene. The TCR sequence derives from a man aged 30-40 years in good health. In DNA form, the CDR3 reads TGCAGCGTCCGCCGGTTTGGATACAATGAGCAGTTCTTC. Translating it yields CSVRRFGYNEQFF.